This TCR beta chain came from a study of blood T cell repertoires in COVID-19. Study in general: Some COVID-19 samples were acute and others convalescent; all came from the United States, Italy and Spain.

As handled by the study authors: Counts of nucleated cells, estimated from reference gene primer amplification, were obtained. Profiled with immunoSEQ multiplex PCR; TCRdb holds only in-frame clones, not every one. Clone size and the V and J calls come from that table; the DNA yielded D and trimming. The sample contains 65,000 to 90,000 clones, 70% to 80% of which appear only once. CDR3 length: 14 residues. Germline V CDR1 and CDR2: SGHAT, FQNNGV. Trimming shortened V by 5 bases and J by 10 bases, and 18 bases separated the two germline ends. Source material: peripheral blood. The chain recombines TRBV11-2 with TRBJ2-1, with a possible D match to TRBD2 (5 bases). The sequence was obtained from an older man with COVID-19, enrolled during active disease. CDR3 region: CASSLSGSGWEQFF. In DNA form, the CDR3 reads TGTGCCAGCAGCCTAAGTGGATCGGGATGGGAGCAGTTCTTC.